A single sample is the source of the 9 T cell receptor beta chains below, sequenced in a study of PD-1 blockade in classical Hodgkin lymphoma. Time point specified: newly diagnosed, previously untreated cHL patient sample. Clones were sequenced by immunoSEQ multiplex PCR, and TCRdb holds only the in-frame ones, with some missing. The profile shows 17,000 or so clones, 87% of them singletons. The sample consisted of peripheral blood mononuclear cells (PBMCs). Receptors were obtained from a human donor with classical Hodgkin lymphoma.

The chain joins TRBV4-2 to TRBJ2-6; D is uncertain. V was trimmed by 4 bases and J by 0 bases, leaving 7 bases between them. Germline assignment: CDR1 LGHNA and CDR2 YNFKEQ. CDR3 size: 15 residues. This CDR3 is CASSPISSGANVLTF. The CDR3, as DNA: TGTGCCAGCAGCCCTATAAGCTCTGGGGCCAACGTCCTGACTTTC.

The chain uses TRBV5-5 and TRBJ2-1; D is unresolved. The CDR3 is 16 residues long. V gave up 0 bases and J gave up 1 base, with 11 bases separating them. Germline V gene sequence: CDR1 SGHKS, CDR2 YYEKEE (reference sequence). In DNA form, the CDR3 reads TGTGCCAGCAGCTTGGCCAGTGCGGTTTCCTACAATGAGCAGTTCTTC. Translation gives CASSLASAVSYNEQFF.

V usage is TRBV19 and J usage is TRBJ2-6; perhaps TRBD2 as D (6 bases). This CDR3 comprises 17 residues. V lost 5 bases to trimming and J lost 0 bases, with 14 bases between them. Germline-derived CDR1 and CDR2 are LNHDA and SQIVND (reference sequence). CDR3: CASSSRGTVSGANVLTF. In nucleotides, the CDR3 is TGTGCCAGTAGTTCCCGGGGGACGGTCTCTGGGGCCAACGTCCTGACTTTC. Drawing the rest from reference TRBV19 and TRBJ2-6, the complete variable domain is DGGITQSPKYLFRKEGQNVTLSCEQNLNHDAMYWYRQDPGQGLRLIYYSQIVNDFQKGDIAEGYSVSREKKESFPLTVTSAQKNPTAFYLCASSSRGTVSGANVLTFGAGSRLTVL.

This clone was recorded only once. The chain uses TRBV6-5 and TRBJ2-6; unclear D gene. The V end lost 7 bases, the J end lost 0 bases, and 10 bases lay between the germline ends. The length of the CDR3 is 15 residues. From germline, CDR1 is MNHEY and CDR2 SVGAGI. CDR3 protein: CASNPRSSGANVLTF. CDR3 DNA sequence: TGTGCCAGCAACCCTCGAAGCTCTGGGGCCAACGTCCTGACTTTC.

The V and J genes are TRBV27 and TRBJ2-1; TRBD1 agrees at 10 bases. The germline V gene encodes CDR1 MNHEY and CDR2 SMNVEV (reference sequence). The trim removed 7 bases at V and 7 bases at J, leaving 7 bases unmatched. CDR3 size: 14 residues. The CDR3 sequence is CASKQTGGKNEQFF. The CDR3 DNA reads as TGTGCCAGCAAACAGACAGGGGGCAAAAATGAGCAGTTCTTC.

This clone was recorded a few times. The rearrangement joins TRBV2 to TRBJ2-2, with 14 bases that match TRBD2. The germline gives CDR1 SNHLY, CDR2 FYNNEI. The CDR3 length is 18 residues. V dropped 4 bases and J dropped 5; count of bases not matched to a gene: 9. The CDR3: CASSGRLAGGPLTGELFF. In nucleotides, the CDR3 is TGTGCCAGCAGTGGACGACTAGCGGGAGGGCCTCTGACCGGGGAGCTGTTTTTT.

This chain connects TRBV19 to TRBJ2-6; 11 nucleotides agree with TRBD2. This CDR3 spans 17 amino acids. Germline loops: CDR1 LNHDA, CDR2 SQIVND (reference sequence). V gave up 7 bases and J gave up 4 bases; unmatched junction bases: 9. Here the CDR3 reads CASTGSGRARGANVLTF. CDR3 in DNA: TGTGCCAGTACCGGTAGCGGGAGGGCCCGCGGGGCCAACGTCCTGACTTTC. The entire variable domain, with the rest obtained from reference TRBV19 and TRBJ2-6, is as follows: DGGITQSPKYLFRKEGQNVTLSCEQNLNHDAMYWYRQDPGQGLRLIYYSQIVNDFQKGDIAEGYSVSREKKESFPLTVTSAQKNPTAFYLCASTGSGRARGANVLTFGAGSRLTVL.

The V call is TRBV5-1, the J call TRBJ1-4; TRBD1 aligns across 7 bases. The trim removed 0 bases at V and 5 bases at J, leaving 1 base unmatched. Germline values: CDR1 SGHRS, CDR2 YFSETQ. The CDR3 is 14 amino acids. For the CDR3, the DNA is TGCGCCAGCAGCTTGGCAGGGGGGAATGAAAAACTGTTTTTT. Amino acid sequence: CASSLAGGNEKLFF.

V is TRBV4-3 and J is TRBJ2-1; 7 bases match TRBD2. This CDR3 has 17 amino acids. The junction had 14 bases not matched to a gene; V was cut back by 5 bases and J by 4 bases. Germline loops: CDR1 LGHNA, CDR2 YSLEER. As DNA, the CDR3 is TGCGCCAGCAGCAGAAATACGGGGGGAGTAGGGTACAATGAGCAGTTCTTC. It specifies CASSRNTGGVGYNEQFF.